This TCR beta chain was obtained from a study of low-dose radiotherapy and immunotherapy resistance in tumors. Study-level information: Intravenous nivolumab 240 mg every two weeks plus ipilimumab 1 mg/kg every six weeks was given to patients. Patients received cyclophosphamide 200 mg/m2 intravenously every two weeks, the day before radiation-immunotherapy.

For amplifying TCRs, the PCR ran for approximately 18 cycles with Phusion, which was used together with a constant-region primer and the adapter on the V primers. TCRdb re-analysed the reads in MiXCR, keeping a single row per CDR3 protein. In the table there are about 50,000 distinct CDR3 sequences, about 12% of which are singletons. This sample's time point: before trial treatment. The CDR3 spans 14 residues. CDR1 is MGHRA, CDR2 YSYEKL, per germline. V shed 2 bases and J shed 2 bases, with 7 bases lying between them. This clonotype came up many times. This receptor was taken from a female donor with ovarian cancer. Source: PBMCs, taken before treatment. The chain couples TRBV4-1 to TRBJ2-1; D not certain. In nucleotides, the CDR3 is TGCGCCAGCAGCCAACCCGGGCCCTACAATGAGCAGTTCTTC. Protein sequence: CASSQPGPYNEQFF.